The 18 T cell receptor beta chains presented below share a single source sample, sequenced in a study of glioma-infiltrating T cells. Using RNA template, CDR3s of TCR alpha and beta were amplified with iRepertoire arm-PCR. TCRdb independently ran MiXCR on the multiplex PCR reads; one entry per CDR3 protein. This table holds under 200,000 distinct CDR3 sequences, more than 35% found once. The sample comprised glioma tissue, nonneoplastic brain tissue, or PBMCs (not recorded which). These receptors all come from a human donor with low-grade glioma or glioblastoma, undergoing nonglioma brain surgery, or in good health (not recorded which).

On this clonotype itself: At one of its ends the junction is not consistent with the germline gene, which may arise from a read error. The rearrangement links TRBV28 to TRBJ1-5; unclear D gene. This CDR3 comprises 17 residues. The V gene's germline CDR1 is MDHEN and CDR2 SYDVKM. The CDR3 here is CASSLLSVGFSNQPKHF. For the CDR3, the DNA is TGTGCCAGCAGTTTGCTCTCGGTGGGCTTTAGCAATCAGCCCAAGCATTTT.

The CDR3: CSVNIVLGAKNIQYF. CDR3 nucleotide sequence: TGCAGCGTAAACATCGTTCTGGGAGCCAAAAACATTCAGTACTTC. The chain employs TRBV29-1 and TRBJ2-4, with unresolved D. Trimming removed 6 bases from V and 0 bases from J, with 15 bases in between. The germline CDR1 and CDR2 sequences are SQVTM and ANQGSEA. This CDR3 spans 15 amino acids.

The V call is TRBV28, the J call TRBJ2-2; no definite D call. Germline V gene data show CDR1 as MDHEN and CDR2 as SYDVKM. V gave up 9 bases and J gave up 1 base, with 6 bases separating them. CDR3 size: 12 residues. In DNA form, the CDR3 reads TGTGCCAGAAGCAAGAACACCGGGGAGCTGTTTTTT. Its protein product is CARSKNTGELFF.

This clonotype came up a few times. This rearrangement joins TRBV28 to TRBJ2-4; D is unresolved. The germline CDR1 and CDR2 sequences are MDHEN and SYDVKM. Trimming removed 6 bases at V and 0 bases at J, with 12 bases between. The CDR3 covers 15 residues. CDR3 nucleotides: TGTGCCAGCAGCCCTAGACTGTTAGCCAAAAACATTCAGTACTTC. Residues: CASSPRLLAKNIQYF.

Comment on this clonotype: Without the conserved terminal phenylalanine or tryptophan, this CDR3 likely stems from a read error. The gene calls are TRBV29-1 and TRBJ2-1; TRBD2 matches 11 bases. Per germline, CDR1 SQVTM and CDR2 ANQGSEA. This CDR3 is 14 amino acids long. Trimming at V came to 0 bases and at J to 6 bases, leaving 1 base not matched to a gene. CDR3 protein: CSVEETSGSNEQFL. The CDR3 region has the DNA TGCAGCGTTGAAGAAACTAGCGGGAGCAATGAGCAGTTCTTA.

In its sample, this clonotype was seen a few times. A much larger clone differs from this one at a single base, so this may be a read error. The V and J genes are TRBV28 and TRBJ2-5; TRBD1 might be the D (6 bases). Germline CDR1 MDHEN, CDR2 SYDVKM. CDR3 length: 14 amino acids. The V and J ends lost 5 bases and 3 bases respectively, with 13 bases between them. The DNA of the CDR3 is TGTGCCAGCAGTGGGCAGGGGTACAAAGAGACCCAGTACTTC. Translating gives CASSGQGYKETQYF.

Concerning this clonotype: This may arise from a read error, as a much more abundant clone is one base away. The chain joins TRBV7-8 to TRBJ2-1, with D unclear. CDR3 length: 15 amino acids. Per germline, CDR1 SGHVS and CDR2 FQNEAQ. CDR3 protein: CASSLGRRPRNEEFF. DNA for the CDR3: TGTGCCAGCAGCTTAGGTAGGCGGCCTAGGAATGAGGAGTTCTTC.

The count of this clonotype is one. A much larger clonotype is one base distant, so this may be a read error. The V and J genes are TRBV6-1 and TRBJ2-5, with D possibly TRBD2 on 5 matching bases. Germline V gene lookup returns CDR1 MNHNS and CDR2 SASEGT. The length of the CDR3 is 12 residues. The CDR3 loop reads CASKTTQETKYF. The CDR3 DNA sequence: TGTGCCAGCAAGACTACCCAAGAGACCAAGTACTTC.

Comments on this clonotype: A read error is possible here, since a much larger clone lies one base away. The CDR3 DNA is TGTGCCATCAGTGGGTCGGAGAACAGGGTGCTGTACTTC. Protein: CAISGSENRVLYF. V gene TRBV6-1 combines with J gene TRBJ2-4; weak D call: TRBD1 (6 bases). Germline V gene lookup returns CDR1 MNHNS and CDR2 SASEGT. This CDR3 comprises 13 residues.

As DNA, the CDR3 is TGCAGCGTTGGTTCAGGGATTACAGATACGCAGTATTTT. Translating it yields CSVGSGITDTQYF. The rearrangement joins TRBV29-1 to TRBJ2-3; TRBD1 might be the D (5 bases). The CDR3 loop spans 13 amino acids. Germline V lookup: CDR1 SQVTM, CDR2 ANQGSEA. V gave up 4 bases and J gave up 3 bases, with 11 bases separating them.

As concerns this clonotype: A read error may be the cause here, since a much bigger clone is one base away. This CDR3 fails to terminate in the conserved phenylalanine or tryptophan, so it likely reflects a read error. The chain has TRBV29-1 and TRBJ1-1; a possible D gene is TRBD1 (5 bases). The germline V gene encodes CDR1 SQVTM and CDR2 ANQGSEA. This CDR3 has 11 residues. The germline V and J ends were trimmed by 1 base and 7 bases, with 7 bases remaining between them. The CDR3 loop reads CSVEVQVEAFS. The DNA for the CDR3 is TGCAGCGTTGAAGTACAGGTTGAAGCTTTCTCT.

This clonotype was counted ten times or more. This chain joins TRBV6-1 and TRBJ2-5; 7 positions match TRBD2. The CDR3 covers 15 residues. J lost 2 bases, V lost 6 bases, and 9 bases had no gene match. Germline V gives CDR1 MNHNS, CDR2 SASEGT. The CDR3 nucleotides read TGTGCCAGCAGGGGGGGGGGTCGAAGTCAAGAGACCCAGTACTTC. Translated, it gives CASRGGGRSQETQYF.

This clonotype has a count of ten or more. The CDR3 reads CSASHGGDTQYF. The CDR3 region has the DNA TGCAGTGCTTCCCACGGAGGTGATACGCAGTATTTT. The rearrangement links TRBV20-1 to TRBJ2-3; weak D call: TRBD2 (5 bases). The CDR3 is made up of 12 amino acids. Per germline, CDR1 DFQATT and CDR2 SNEGSKA (reference sequence). V was pared by 5 bases and J by 6 bases, with 12 bases between.

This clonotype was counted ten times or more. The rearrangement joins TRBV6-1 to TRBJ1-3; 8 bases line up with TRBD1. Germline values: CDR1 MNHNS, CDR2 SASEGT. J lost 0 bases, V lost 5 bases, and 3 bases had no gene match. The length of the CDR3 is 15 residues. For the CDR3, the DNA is TGTGCCAGCAGTCGGGACAGGAACTCTGGAAACACCATATATTTT. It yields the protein CASSRDRNSGNTIYF.

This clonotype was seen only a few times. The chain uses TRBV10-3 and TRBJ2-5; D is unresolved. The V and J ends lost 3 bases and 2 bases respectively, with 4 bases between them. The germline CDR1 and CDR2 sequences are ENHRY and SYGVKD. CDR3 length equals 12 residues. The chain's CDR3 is CAISEDQETQYF. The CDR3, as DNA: TGTGCCATCAGTGAAGATCAAGAGACCCAGTACTTC.

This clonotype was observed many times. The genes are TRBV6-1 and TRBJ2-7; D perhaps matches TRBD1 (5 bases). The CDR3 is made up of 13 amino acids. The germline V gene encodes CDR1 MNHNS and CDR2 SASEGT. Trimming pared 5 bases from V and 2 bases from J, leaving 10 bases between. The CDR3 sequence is CASSREGAYEQYF. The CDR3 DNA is TGTGCCAGCAGTCGAGAAGGGGCCTACGAGCAGTACTTC.

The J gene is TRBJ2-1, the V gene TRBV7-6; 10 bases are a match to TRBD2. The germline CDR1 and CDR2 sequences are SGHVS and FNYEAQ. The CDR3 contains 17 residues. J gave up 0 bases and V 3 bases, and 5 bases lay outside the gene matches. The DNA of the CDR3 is TGTGCCAGCAGCTTCTCACTAGCGGGGTACTCCTACAATGAGCAGTTCTTC. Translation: CASSFSLAGYSYNEQFF. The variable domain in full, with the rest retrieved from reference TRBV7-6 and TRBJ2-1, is GAGVSQSPRYKVTKRGQDVALRCDPISGHVSLYWYRQALGQGPEFLTYFNYEAQQDKSGLPNDRFSAERPEGSISTLTIQRTEQRDSAMYRCASSFSLAGYSYNEQFFGPGTRLTVL.

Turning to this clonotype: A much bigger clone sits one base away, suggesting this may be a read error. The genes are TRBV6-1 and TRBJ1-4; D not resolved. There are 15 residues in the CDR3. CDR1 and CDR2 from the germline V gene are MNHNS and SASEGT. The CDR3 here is CAISEPGTRSEKLFF. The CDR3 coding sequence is TGTGCCATCAGTGAGCCGGGCACCCGTAGTGAAAAACTGTTTTTT.